A selection of T cell receptor beta chains follows, all from one sample in a study of immune heterogeneity within non-small cell lung tumors. TCRdb re-analysed the multiplex PCR reads in MiXCR, keeping a single row per CDR3 protein. The sample carries 2,500 to 3,000 distinct CDR3 sequences, roughly 26% recorded once. Sequenced: lung tumor tissue. The receptors shown here come from a man aged 55 to 70 with non-small cell lung cancer. CDR3s include the opening cysteine and the closing phenylalanine or tryptophan. D genes are given only for firm matches. The size entry gives once, few, many, or a class for an expanded clone.

TRBV20-1	TRBJ2-1	NA	few	CSARYGGNEQFF	TGCAGTGCTAGATACGGCGGGAATGAGCAGTTCTTC
TRBV7-9	TRBJ1-1	TRBD1	medium-sized	CASSRNQGAYTEAFF	TGTGCCAGCAGCCGGAACCAGGGGGCATACACTGAAGCTTTCTTT
TRBV5-1	TRBJ2-3	NA	medium-sized	CASSLGGQTSTDTQYF	TGCGCCAGCAGCTTGGGGGGACAAACGAGCACAGATACGCAGTATTTT
TRBV2	TRBJ2-2	NA	medium-sized	CASRFARDTGELFF	TGTGCCAGCAGATTCGCCCGAGACACCGGGGAGCTGTTTTTT
TRBV19	TRBJ1-5	NA	few	CASSILSGKNSNQPQHF	TGTGCCAGTAGTATCCTCTCGGGCAAAAATAGCAATCAGCCCCAGCATTTT
TRBV12-3/TRBV12-4	TRBJ2-3	TRBD2	few	CASSVTSEYTDTQYF	TGTGCCAGCAGTGTTACTAGCGAGTACACAGATACGCAGTATTTT
TRBV6-1	TRBJ2-2	NA	medium-sized	CATCGGANTGELFF	TGTGCCACTTGTGGAGGGGCGAACACCGGGGAGCTGTTTTTT
TRBV2	TRBJ2-2	NA	medium-sized	CASRTGTRNTGELFF	TGTGCCAGCAGAACCGGGACTCGGAACACCGGGGAGCTGTTTTTT
TRBV3-1	TRBJ2-7	TRBD2	medium-sized	CASSQVSSGREAEQYF	TGTGCCAGCAGCCAAGTTTCTAGTGGGAGGGAGGCCGAGCAGTACTTC
TRBV12-3/TRBV12-4	TRBJ2-7	TRBD2	medium-sized	CASRLAATYEQYF	TGTGCCAGCAGACTAGCGGCGACATACGAGCAGTACTTC